The T cell receptor beta chain described here comes from a study of Graves' ophthalmopathy and Graves' hyperthyroidism. Study as a whole: Hyperthyroidism is called stable when no ophthalmopathy develops within 18 months of follow-up.

Beta-chain TCR CDR3 regions were amplified from RNA transcripts. HTBI primers were used in a first-round RT-PCR, which preceded a second-round multiplex PCR. In TCRdb, the multiplex PCR reads were re-called with MiXCR into one record per CDR3 protein. Of approximately 1.2 million distinct CDR3 sequences listed, approximately 35% are singletons. Excluded: other autoimmune disease, uncontrolled infection, pregnancy or lactation. Clinical symptoms, serum thyroxine, TRAb, thyroid ultrasound and orbital computed tomography were relied on for diagnosis. This receptor was obtained from an adult man with Graves' hyperthyroidism. Specimen: peripheral blood or thyroid tissue (not recorded which).

CDR3 amino acids: CASSPRLAPSETQYF. CDR3 coding DNA: TGTGCCAGCAGCCCACGACTAGCCCCAAGTGAGACCCAGTACTTC. The gene calls are TRBV9 and TRBJ2-5; 7 nucleotides match TRBD2. V dropped 4 bases and J dropped 5; count of bases not matched to a gene: 11. Germline V gives CDR1 SGDLS, CDR2 YYNGEE. The CDR3 consists of 15 residues. Filled out from reference TRBV9 and TRBJ2-5, the complete variable domain reads DSGVTQTPKHLITATGQRVTLRCSPRSGDLSVYWYQQSLDQGLQFLIQYYNGEERAKGNILERFSAQQFPDLHSELNLSSLELGDSALYFCASSPRLAPSETQYFGPGTRLLVL.